Below are 30 T cell receptor beta chains sequenced from a single sample in a study of blood T cell repertoires in COVID-19. Libraries were prepared by immunoSEQ multiplex PCR; TCRdb keeps only in-frame clonotypes and omits some of them. The sample holds about 400,000 clones; roughly 89% are singletons and the top ten take 1.5% to 2%. The material sequenced was PBMCs or T cells enriched from blood (not recorded which). The receptor set was obtained from a woman in her twenties or thirties who had recovered from COVID-19.

The chain has TRBV5-6 and TRBJ2-3; a possible D gene is TRBD2 (6 bases). Trimming took 4 bases from V and 2 from J, leaving 11 bases between them. The CDR3 totals 14 residues. Per germline, CDR1 SGHDT and CDR2 YYEEEE. The chain's CDR3 is CASSAGPYTDTQYF. The CDR3 nucleotides read TGTGCCAGCAGCGCGGGACCCTACACAGATACGCAGTATTTT.

This clone was found once. The chain carries TRBV5-8 and TRBJ2-3; 13 positions match TRBD2. The CDR3 totals 16 residues. J lost 6 bases, V lost 0 bases, and 4 bases had no gene match. Germline values: CDR1 SGHTS, CDR2 YDEGEE. The CDR3 DNA is TGTGCCAGCAGCTTGGGGACTAGCGGGGGACGGGATACGCAGTATTTT. Its protein is CASSLGTSGGRDTQYF.

This rearrangement joins TRBV3-1 (or the pseudogene TRBV3-2) to TRBJ2-7; the D is unclear. The V end was cut by 1 base, the J end by 0 bases, with 4 bases between. Germline V gene data show CDR1 as LGHDT and CDR2 as YNNKEL (reference sequence). The CDR3 is 13 amino acids. The CDR3 reads CASSQGSSYEQYF. The CDR3 DNA reads as TGTGCCAGCAGCCAAGGGAGCTCCTACGAGCAGTACTTC.

The chain couples TRBV9 to TRBJ1-1; no definite D call. V lost 4 bases and J 10 bases, leaving 17 bases between the germline ends. The CDR3 is made up of 13 amino acids. The germline gives CDR1 SGDLS, CDR2 YYNGEE. This chain's CDR3 is CASSQAQPMAAFF. The CDR3 nucleotides read TGTGCCAGCAGCCAGGCCCAGCCCATGGCAGCTTTCTTT.

The chain joins TRBV7-2 to TRBJ1-6; 11 bases agree with TRBD1. Germline CDR1 and CDR2: SGHTA and FQGNSA. The CDR3 has 18 amino acids. The V segment lost 2 bases and the J segment 7 bases; nucleotides outside the gene matches: 10. The CDR3 sequence: CASSLWTGGILLNSPLHF. CDR3 nucleotides: TGTGCCAGCAGCTTATGGACAGGGGGCATCCTCCTAAATTCACCCCTCCACTTT.

V is TRBV3-1 (or the pseudogene TRBV3-2) and J is TRBJ1-1; D not certain. CDR1 and CDR2 (germline): LGHDT, YNNKEL (reference sequence). There are 12 residues in the CDR3. V was cut by 5 bases and J by 8 bases, with 12 bases left in between. The CDR3 DNA sequence: TGTGCCAGCAGCGAGGGATACTCCGAAGCTTTCTTT. The encoded protein is CASSEGYSEAFF.

The chain recombines TRBV29-1 with TRBJ1-4, with D unresolved. The CDR3 totals 13 residues. Trimming took off 4 bases at V and 10 bases at J, with 16 bases between the two ends. The germline V gene has CDR1 SQVTM and CDR2 ANQGSEA. CDR3 DNA: TGCAGCGTTGCCCAGCGGGAGGGAGGAAAACTGTTTTTT. Translated, it gives CSVAQREGGKLFF.

The V and J genes are TRBV7-2 and TRBJ2-2; 8 bases fit TRBD1. Germline CDR1 SGHTA, CDR2 FQGNSA. V gave up 5 bases and J gave up 4 bases; unmatched junction bases: 12. The CDR3 is 17 amino acids. The CDR3, as DNA: TGTGCCAGCAGCCCGGGGCGGCAGGGGGCGAGCACCGGGGAGCTGTTTTTT. It yields the protein CASSPGRQGASTGELFF.

This rearrangement joins TRBV3-1 (or the pseudogene TRBV3-2) to TRBJ2-7; 10 bases match TRBD2. The ends lost 2 bases at V and 5 bases at J; junction bases unmatched: 6. The length of the CDR3 is 15 residues. Germline CDR1 LGHDT, CDR2 YNNKEL (reference sequence). The CDR3 DNA is TGTGCCAGCAGCCAAAAAAGCGGGAGGGCGGACGAGCAGTACTTC. It translates to CASSQKSGRADEQYF.

The rearrangement links TRBV5-6 to TRBJ1-1, with D unclear. Trimming pared 0 bases from V and 2 bases from J, leaving 8 bases between. The CDR3 totals 14 residues. Germline loops: CDR1 SGHDT, CDR2 YYEEEE. CDR3 in amino acids: CASSLALFNTEAFF. In DNA form, the CDR3 reads TGTGCCAGCAGCTTGGCTCTGTTTAACACTGAAGCTTTCTTT.

The gene calls are TRBV9 and TRBJ1-5; D is possibly TRBD1 (6 bases). This CDR3 spans 14 amino acids. Trimming cost V 3 bases and J 6 bases, with 13 bases left between them. Germline CDR1 reads SGDLS; CDR2 reads YYNGEE. The CDR3 reads CASSDRQAGQPQHF. CDR3 DNA: TGTGCCAGCAGCGACCGACAGGCGGGTCAGCCCCAGCATTTT.

This sequence joins TRBV28 and TRBJ1-1, with D possibly matching TRBD1 (6 bases). The V and J ends lost 4 bases and 1 base respectively, with 10 bases between them. CDR1 and CDR2 (germline): MDHEN, SYDVKM. The CDR3 spans 14 residues. CDR3 sequence: CASSYRAGNTEAFF. The CDR3 DNA is TGTGCCAGCAGTTACAGGGCGGGGAACACTGAAGCTTTCTTT. The full variable domain, rest sourced from reference TRBV28 and TRBJ1-1, is DVKVTQSSRYLVKRTGEKVFLECVQDMDHENMFWYRQDPGLGLRLIYFSYDVKMKEKGDIPEGYSVSREKKERFSLILESASTNQTSMYLCASSYRAGNTEAFFGQGTRLTVV.

This chain uses TRBV3-1 (or the pseudogene TRBV3-2) with TRBJ1-2, with 8 bases identical to TRBD1. The CDR3 has 13 residues. CDR1 and CDR2 (germline): LGHDT, YNNKEL (reference sequence). The junction had 10 bases not matched to a gene; V was cut back by 8 bases and J by 8 bases. CDR3 DNA: TGTGCCAGCGCGCTAACAGGGGGAGACGGCTACACCTTC. Protein product: CASALTGGDGYTF.

Points on this clone: Other DNA sequences of this sample code for an identical CDR3. This chain joins TRBV29-1 and TRBJ2-7; 7 bases match TRBD1. The junction had 0 bases not matched to a gene; V was cut back by 4 bases and J by 0 bases. This CDR3 comprises 12 residues. The germline gives CDR1 SQVTM, CDR2 ANQGSEA. The CDR3 protein is CSVGQGSYEQYF. The CDR3 DNA reads TGCAGCGTTGGACAGGGCTCCTACGAGCAGTACTTC.

J is TRBJ1-2 and V is TRBV19; a possible D gene is TRBD1 (6 bases). With 8 bases removed from V and 4 bases from J, the gap between germline ends came to 17 bases. The length of the CDR3 is 14 residues. CDR1 is LNHDA, CDR2 SQIVND, per germline (reference sequence). The CDR3 coding sequence is TGTGCCAGTGCTGACAGGTTTGGGATCTATGGCTACACCTTC. It codes for CASADRFGIYGYTF. The variable domain in full, with the rest retrieved from reference TRBV19 and TRBJ1-2, is DGGITQSPKYLFRKEGQNVTLSCEQNLNHDAMYWYRQDPGQGLRLIYYSQIVNDFQKGDIAEGYSVSREKKESFPLTVTSAQKNPTAFYLCASADRFGIYGYTFGSGTRLTVV.

This sequence joins TRBV12-3 or TRBV12-4 and TRBJ2-3, with a weak D call TRBD2 (6 bases). V shed 5 bases and J shed 4 bases, with 10 bases lying between them. This CDR3 contains 13 residues. The CDR3 DNA reads TGTGCCAGCAGTGGGGGACTTCCAGATACGCAGTATTTT. It encodes CASSGGLPDTQYF.

This clone was detected only a few times. The chain employs TRBV19 and TRBJ1-1; TRBD1 is a possible D gene (5 bases). The V gene's germline CDR1 is LNHDA and CDR2 SQIVND (reference sequence). There are 14 residues in the CDR3. The germline V and J ends were trimmed by 5 bases and 6 bases, with 16 bases remaining between them. The CDR3 DNA follows: TGTGCCAGTAGTCACAGGTCTGAGCAGTCTGAAGCTTTCTTT. As protein: CASSHRSEQSEAFF. Full variable domain (outside the CDR3, taken from reference TRBV19 and TRBJ1-1): DGGITQSPKYLFRKEGQNVTLSCEQNLNHDAMYWYRQDPGQGLRLIYYSQIVNDFQKGDIAEGYSVSREKKESFPLTVTSAQKNPTAFYLCASSHRSEQSEAFFGQGTRLTVV.

This chain connects TRBV7-8 to TRBJ2-3, with TRBD1 identical over 10 bases. The germline V gene encodes CDR1 SGHVS and CDR2 FQNEAQ. CDR3 size: 17 residues. The junction had 11 bases not matched to a gene; V was cut back by 5 bases and J by 3 bases. CDR3 bases: TGTGCCAGCAGCCCTGACAGGGGGCTATATTTAACAGATACGCAGTATTTT. Protein: CASSPDRGLYLTDTQYF. Looking up the rest from reference TRBV7-8 and TRBJ2-3 gives the full variable domain: GAGVSQSPRYKVAKRGQDVALRCDPISGHVSLFWYQQALGQGPEFLTYFQNEAQLDKSGLPSDRFFAERPEGSVSTLKIQRTQQEDSAVYLCASSPDRGLYLTDTQYFGPGTRLTVL.

This chain uses TRBV11-3 with TRBJ2-1, with TRBD1 matching 7 bases. Germline CDR1 and CDR2: SGHNT and YENEEA. The CDR3 is 14 residues long. V shed 8 bases, J shed 8 bases, and the junction held 12 bases outside the gene matches. CDR3 nucleotide sequence: TGTGCCAGCTCAGACCGGGACAGTAGCCATGAGCAGTTCTTC. Translated, it gives CASSDRDSSHEQFF.

This chain links TRBV24-1 with TRBJ1-1; D ambiguous. Per the germline V gene, CDR1 is KGHDR and CDR2 is SFDVKD. The CDR3 sequence is 13 residues long. Trimming left V 7 bases short and J 1 base short, with 9 bases between. This CDR3 is CATSKTENTEAFF. The CDR3 DNA follows: TGTGCCACCAGCAAAACAGAGAACACTGAAGCTTTCTTT.

The J gene is TRBJ1-1, the V gene TRBV30; D possibly corresponds to TRBD1 (6 bases). Trimming stripped 2 bases from V and 4 bases from J, with 11 bases between. This CDR3 contains 13 residues. Germline loops: CDR1 GTSNPN, CDR2 SVGIG (reference sequence). CDR3: CAWSFRGGTEAFF. In DNA, the CDR3 is TGTGCCTGGAGTTTCAGGGGTGGCACTGAAGCTTTCTTT.

The J gene is TRBJ2-1, the V gene TRBV5-1; possibly TRBD2 for D (6 bases). The length of the CDR3 is 15 residues. CDR1 and CDR2 (germline): SGHRS, YFSETQ. V shed 7 bases and J shed 10 bases, with 24 bases lying between them. CDR3 region: CASGIAGTGAGEQFF. Here the CDR3 DNA reads TGCGCCAGCGGAATCGCGGGGACTGGGGCGGGAGAGCAGTTCTTC.

The chain joins TRBV9 to TRBJ1-6; TRBD1 matches 7 bases. Germline assignment: CDR1 SGDLS and CDR2 YYNGEE. This CDR3 region has 17 residues. The ends lost 0 bases at V and 9 bases at J; junction bases unmatched: 12. The CDR3 sequence is CASSVASRRQGGSPLHF. In DNA form, the CDR3 reads TGTGCCAGCAGCGTAGCTTCCCGCCGACAGGGCGGTTCACCCCTCCACTTT.

The chain is built from TRBV25-1 and TRBJ2-1; D possibly corresponds to TRBD2 (6 bases). Trimming removed 4 bases at V and 1 base at J, with 8 bases between. Germline CDR1 and CDR2: MGHDK and SYGVNS. This CDR3 contains 14 residues. Here the CDR3 DNA reads TGTGCCAGCAGTGGGGACTGGTCCTACAATGAGCAGTTCTTC. Translated: CASSGDWSYNEQFF.

The gene calls are TRBV29-1 and TRBJ2-3; D is perhaps TRBD1 (5 bases). V lost 4 bases and J 2 bases, leaving 10 bases between the germline ends. The germline V gene encodes CDR1 SQVTM and CDR2 ANQGSEA. This CDR3 contains 13 residues. As DNA, the CDR3 is TGCAGCGTTGGTCAGGGATCCACAGATACGCAGTATTTT. It specifies CSVGQGSTDTQYF.

V and J are TRBV2 and TRBJ1-1; D is perhaps TRBD1 (6 bases). Looked up from germline, CDR1 is SNHLY and CDR2 is FYNNEI. Trimming pared 2 bases from V and 0 bases from J, leaving 7 bases between. The CDR3 has 14 amino acids. The CDR3 protein is CASSETGMNTEAFF. DNA for the CDR3: TGTGCCAGCAGTGAAACAGGGATGAACACTGAAGCTTTCTTT.

This rearrangement joins TRBV12-3 or TRBV12-4 to TRBJ2-3; a possible D gene is TRBD1 (6 bases). With 5 bases removed from V and 6 bases from J, the gap between germline ends came to 12 bases. CDR3 length equals 13 residues. In DNA, the CDR3 is TGTGCCAGCAGTCGGACAGACTTGGATACGCAGTATTTT. Its protein is CASSRTDLDTQYF.

The genes are TRBV11-2 and TRBJ2-7; TRBD1 matches at 8 bases. With 5 bases clipped from V and 3 bases from J, the junction kept 6 bases outside the gene matches. The CDR3 consists of 14 residues. Germline V gene data show CDR1 as SGHAT and CDR2 as FQNNGV. DNA of the CDR3: TGTGCCAGCAGCGCTCGACAGGGGAGCTACGAGCAGTACTTC. Its protein product is CASSARQGSYEQYF. Full variable domain (outside the CDR3, taken from reference TRBV11-2 and TRBJ2-7): EAGVAQSPRYKIIEKRQSVAFWCNPISGHATLYWYQQILGQGPKLLIQFQNNGVVDDSQLPKDRFSAERLKGVDSTLKIQPAKLEDSAVYLCASSARQGSYEQYFGPGTRLTVT.

This clone was seen a single time. The chain combines TRBV5-6 with TRBJ2-7; maybe TRBD2 (7 bases). Germline V gives CDR1 SGHDT, CDR2 YYEEEE. Trimming removed 3 bases at V and 4 bases at J, with 20 bases between. This CDR3 has 16 amino acids. The CDR3: CASSSSGGPGGYEQYF. The CDR3 region has the DNA TGTGCCAGCAGCTCATCGGGGGGCCCTGGGGGATACGAGCAGTACTTC.

The rearrangement links TRBV6-2 or TRBV6-3 to TRBJ2-7; 10 nucleotides match TRBD1. CDR1 and CDR2 (germline): MNHEY, SVGEGT. This CDR3 comprises 15 residues. After removal of 3 bases from V and 2 bases from J, the junction contained 4 bases not matched to a gene. CDR3 protein: CASSYGQGVPYEQYF. For the CDR3, the DNA is TGTGCCAGCAGTTATGGACAGGGGGTACCCTACGAGCAGTACTTC.